The 20 T cell receptor beta chains given below trace back to one sample, sequenced in a study of CD8 T cells in ankylosing spondylitis. General study results and limits: Seven or eight highly homologous variants made up a TCR beta motif, and this motif appeared characteristic of ankylosing spondylitis blood.

For these TCRs, the target antigens are not known. In TCRdb, the 5' RACE reads were re-called with MiXCR into one record per CDR3 protein. The table shows roughly 470,000 distinct CDR3 sequences, with 25% to 30% occurring only once. The sequencing input was blood, either unsorted or a sorted T cell fraction (not recorded which). Source of these receptors: a male donor with ankylosing spondylitis.

The rearrangement links TRBV20-1 to TRBJ1-1; the D gene is possibly TRBD1 (5 bases). CDR1 is DFQATT and CDR2 is SNEGSKA in the germline V gene (reference sequence). The CDR3 loop spans 12 amino acids. Trimming removed 2 bases at V and 6 bases at J, with 10 bases between. Written as DNA, the CDR3 is TGCAGTGCTAGATATAGAGGGGCTGAAGCTTTCTTT. Translated, it gives CSARYRGAEAFF.

The J gene is TRBJ1-2, the V gene TRBV7-8; D perhaps matches TRBD1 (5 bases). V lost 0 bases, J lost 4 bases, and 6 bases lay in between. From germline, CDR1 is SGHVS and CDR2 FQNEAQ. The CDR3 consists of 13 residues. CDR3 in DNA: TGTGCCAGCAGCTTAGCAGGGGTCTATGGCTACACCTTC. It encodes CASSLAGVYGYTF.

V usage is TRBV7-6 and J usage is TRBJ2-2, with D perhaps assigned TRBD1 or TRBD2 (6 bases each). CDR1 is SGHVS and CDR2 is FNYEAQ in the germline V gene. The CDR3 spans 13 residues. V lost 8 bases and J lost 5, with 12 bases in between. CDR3 DNA: TGTGCCAGCGGCCGGAGGGGGACCGGGGAGCTGTTTTTT. Protein product: CASGRRGTGELFF.

The rearrangement links TRBV5-1 to TRBJ2-1, with a possible D match to TRBD1 (5 bases). Germline assignment: CDR1 SGHRS and CDR2 YFSETQ. This CDR3 has 15 residues. Trimming left V 0 bases short and J 5 bases short, with 12 bases between. CDR3 nucleotide sequence: TGCGCCAGCAGCTTGGATCAGGGCGGCCACAATGAGCAGTTCTTC. Protein sequence: CASSLDQGGHNEQFF.

V gene TRBV10-3 combines with J gene TRBJ2-1; 16 bases are a match to TRBD2. This CDR3 has 17 residues. Per germline, CDR1 ENHRY and CDR2 SYGVKD. Trimming at V came to 2 bases and at J to 9 bases, leaving 7 bases not matched to a gene. The CDR3 nucleotides read TGTGCCATCAGTGAGCTGGGACTAGCGGGAGGGGGGGCTGAGCAGTTCTTC. Its translation: CAISELGLAGGGAEQFF.

This clonotype was counted only a few times. The chain has TRBV7-9 and TRBJ2-1; no firm D call. Germline assignment: CDR1 SEHNR and CDR2 FQNEAQ (reference sequence). The germline V and J ends were trimmed by 0 bases and 9 bases, with 15 bases remaining between them. The CDR3 is 15 residues long. In DNA form, the CDR3 reads TGTGCCAGCAGCTTAGCGTGGGCCAGAACACTTGAGCAGTTCTTC. Its translation is CASSLAWARTLEQFF.

This clonotype was observed a few times. The chain uses TRBV5-1 and TRBJ1-3; 7 bases align to TRBD1. The CDR3 runs to 15 residues. Germline-derived CDR1 and CDR2 are SGHRS and YFSETQ. V was pared by 0 bases and J by 2 bases, with 2 bases of the junction left unmatched. DNA for the CDR3: TGCGCCAGCAGCTTGGGGGACAGCCCTGGAAACACCATATATTTT. Amino acids: CASSLGDSPGNTIYF.

This clonotype was seen only a few times. The chain carries TRBV20-1 and TRBJ1-2; 9 bases are a match to TRBD1. Germline V gene data show CDR1 as DFQATT and CDR2 as SNEGSKA (reference sequence). J gave up 8 bases and V 5 bases, and 6 bases lay outside the gene matches. This CDR3 is 12 amino acids long. As DNA, the CDR3 is TGCAGTGCTCCACAGGGGGCGGCGGGCTACACCTTC. This encodes CSAPQGAAGYTF.

The chain recombines TRBV6-1 with TRBJ2-7, with D tentatively TRBD1 (6 bases). CDR1 MNHNS and CDR2 SASEGT come from the germline V gene. V was clipped by 2 bases and J by 0 bases, with 11 bases between them. The CDR3 is 15 residues long. The CDR3 spells CASSEQGGSSYEQYV. In nucleotides, the CDR3 is TGTGCCAGCAGTGAACAAGGGGGTAGCTCCTACGAGCAGTACGTC.

This clonotype has just a few counts. This rearrangement joins TRBV7-9 to TRBJ2-1; D is perhaps TRBD1 (6 bases). Trimming took 5 bases from V and 1 from J, leaving 15 bases between them. The CDR3 runs to 16 residues. Germline V lookup: CDR1 SEHNR, CDR2 FQNEAQ (reference sequence). The CDR3 bases are TGTGCCAGCAGCCCCGGGCAGGGGTTATCCTACAATGAGCAGTTCTTC. Residues: CASSPGQGLSYNEQFF. The variable domain in full, completed from reference TRBV7-9 and TRBJ2-1, reads DTGVSQNPRHKITKRGQNVTFRCDPISEHNRLYWYRQTLGQGPEFLTYFQNEAQLEKSRLLSDRFSAERPKGSFSTLEIQRTEQGDSAMYLCASSPGQGLSYNEQFFGPGTRLTVL.

The chain employs TRBV12-3 or TRBV12-4 and TRBJ2-1, with D maybe TRBD2 (5 bases). V lost 6 bases, J lost 11 bases, and 11 bases lay in between. CDR3 length: 11 residues. In DNA form, the CDR3 reads TGTGCCAGCAGCCCTGGGAGTCAGCAGTTCTTC. Protein sequence: CASSPGSQQFF.

To note about this clonotype: The junction departs from the called germline gene at one end, perhaps through a read error. The chain links TRBV7-9 to TRBJ1-2; no clear D gene. This CDR3 has 13 residues. Germline assignment: CDR1 SEHNR and CDR2 FQNEAQ (reference sequence). The CDR3 loop reads CASSLVGSGGYTF. In DNA, the CDR3 is TGTGCCAGCAGTTTAGTGGGCAGCGGGGGCTACACCTTC.

This clonotype was picked up a small number of times. V is TRBV21-1 and J is TRBJ2-7. TRBV21-1 is designated a pseudogene. CDR3 length: 14 amino acids. CDR3 nucleotides: TGTGCCAGCAGGAAGAAGCAAACCGGCTACGAGCAGTACGTC. Translation: CASRKKQTGYEQYV.

The rearrangement joins TRBV20-1 to TRBJ2-5, with no clear D. With 1 base removed from V and 1 base from J, the gap between germline ends came to 13 bases. Germline V gene sequence: CDR1 DFQATT, CDR2 SNEGSKA (reference sequence). The CDR3 is made up of 15 amino acids. CDR3 in amino acids: CSARGSGDLQETQYF. The DNA of the CDR3 is TGCAGTGCTAGAGGGTCGGGCGACCTCCAAGAGACCCAGTACTTC.

This clonotype showed up just a few times. The chain couples TRBV19 to TRBJ2-1; D is uncertain. Germline-derived CDR1 and CDR2 are LNHDA and SQIVND (reference sequence). Trimming took 1 base from V and 3 from J, leaving 10 bases between them. The CDR3 sequence is 15 residues long. In DNA form, the CDR3 reads TGTGCCAGTAGTATAGGACAATCGAGCTACAATGAGCAGTTCTTC. It yields the protein CASSIGQSSYNEQFF.

The chain joins TRBV5-1 to TRBJ1-5; D gene unclear. V was pared by 4 bases and J by 6 bases, with 14 bases between. The CDR3 is 14 amino acids. CDR1 is SGHRS and CDR2 is YFSETQ in the germline V gene. DNA of the CDR3: TGCGCCAGCAGCCCCCGTGAGGGTGGTCAGCCCCAGCATTTT. Its protein product is CASSPREGGQPQHF.

This rearrangement joins TRBV3-1 to TRBJ2-1; 11 positions agree with TRBD2. CDR1 LGHDT and CDR2 YNNKEL come from the germline V gene (reference sequence). This CDR3 region has 16 residues. V dropped 2 bases and J dropped 8; count of bases not matched to a gene: 8. The CDR3 bases are TGTGCCAGCAGCCAATCGACTAGCGGGAAGAGCGATGAGCAGTTCTTC. Its protein is CASSQSTSGKSDEQFF.

This clonotype was counted a few times. This chain uses TRBV7-2 with TRBJ2-5; 8 positions match TRBD1. The CDR3 consists of 17 residues. Trimming at V came to 5 bases and at J to 4 bases, leaving 15 bases not matched to a gene. Germline V lookup: CDR1 SGHTA, CDR2 FQGNSA. The CDR3: CASSEKNRGTHSETQYF. The CDR3 region has the DNA TGTGCCAGCAGCGAAAAAAACAGGGGGACTCACTCAGAGACCCAGTACTTC.

The V call is TRBV15, the J call TRBJ2-2; 7 positions match TRBD2. The CDR3 runs 17 residues. Germline V gene data show CDR1 as LNHNV and CDR2 as YYDKDF (reference sequence). Unmatched junction bases numbered 12, after V lost 4 bases and J lost 4 bases. CDR3 region: CATSKGLEEGSTGELFF. In nucleotides, the CDR3 is TGTGCCACCAGCAAAGGACTAGAGGAAGGGAGCACCGGGGAGCTGTTTTTT.

The CDR3 sequence is CASSERQGDYEQYF. The CDR3 DNA sequence: TGCGCCAGCAGTGAAAGGCAGGGTGACTACGAGCAGTACTTC. V and J are TRBV10-2 and TRBJ2-7; D perhaps matches TRBD1 (5 bases). Germline values: CDR1 WSHSY, CDR2 SAAADI. CDR3 length equals 14 residues. V was pared by 3 bases and J by 3 bases, with 12 bases between.